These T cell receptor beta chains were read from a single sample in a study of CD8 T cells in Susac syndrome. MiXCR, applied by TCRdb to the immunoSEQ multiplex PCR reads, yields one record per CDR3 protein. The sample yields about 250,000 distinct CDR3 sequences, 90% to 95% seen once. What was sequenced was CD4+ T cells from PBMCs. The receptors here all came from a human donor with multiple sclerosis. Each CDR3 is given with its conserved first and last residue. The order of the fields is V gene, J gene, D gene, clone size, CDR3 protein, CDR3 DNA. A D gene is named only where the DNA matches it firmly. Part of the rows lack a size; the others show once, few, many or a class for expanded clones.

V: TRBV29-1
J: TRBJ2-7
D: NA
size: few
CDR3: CSVEKDRSPYEQYF
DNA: TGCAGCGTTGAAAAGGACAGATCGCCCTACGAGCAGTACTTC

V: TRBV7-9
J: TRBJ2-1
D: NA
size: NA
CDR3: CASSLARATEQFF
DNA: TGTGCCAGCAGCTTAGCAAGGGCCACCGAGCAGTTCTTC

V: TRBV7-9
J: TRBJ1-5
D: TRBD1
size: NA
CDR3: CASSSGQGEQPQHF
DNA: TGTGCCAGCAGCTCGGGACAGGGTGAACAGCCCCAGCATTTT

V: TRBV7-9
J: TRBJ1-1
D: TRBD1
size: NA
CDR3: CASSSDRGDAFF
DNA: TGTGCCAGCAGCTCGGACAGGGGGGACGCTTTCTTT

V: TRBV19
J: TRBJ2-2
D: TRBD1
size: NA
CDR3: CASSKGTGANTGELFF
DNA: TGTGCCAGTAGTAAAGGGACAGGGGCGAACACCGGGGAGCTGTTTTTT

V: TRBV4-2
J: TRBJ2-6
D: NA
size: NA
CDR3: CASSQAQQAPGANVLTF
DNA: TGTGCCAGCAGCCAAGCTCAACAGGCCCCTGGGGCCAACGTCCTGACTTTC

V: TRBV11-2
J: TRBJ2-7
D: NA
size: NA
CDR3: CASSLGLGQYF
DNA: TGTGCCAGCAGCTTGGGTCTGGGGCAGTACTTC

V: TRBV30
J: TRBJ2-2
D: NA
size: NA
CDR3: CAWSGGPGELFF
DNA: TGTGCCTGGAGTGGGGGGCCCGGGGAGCTGTTTTTT

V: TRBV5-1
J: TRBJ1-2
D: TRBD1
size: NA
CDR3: CASSPGDRVNYGYTF
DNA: TGCGCCAGCAGCCCTGGGGACAGGGTGAACTATGGCTACACCTTC

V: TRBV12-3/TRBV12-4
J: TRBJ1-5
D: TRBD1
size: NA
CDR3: CASSRGQGGQPQHF
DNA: TGTGCCAGCAGCCGGGGACAGGGAGGTCAGCCCCAGCATTTT

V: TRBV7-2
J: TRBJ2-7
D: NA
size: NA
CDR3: CASSSYPGPYEQYF
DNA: TGTGCCAGCAGCTCGTACCCTGGACCCTACGAGCAGTACTTC

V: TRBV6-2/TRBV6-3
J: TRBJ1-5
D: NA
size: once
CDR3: CASSTLGGTRQPQHF
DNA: TGTGCCAGCAGTACGCTGGGGGGAACTCGGCAGCCCCAGCATTTT

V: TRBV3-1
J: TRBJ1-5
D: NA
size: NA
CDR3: CASSQGTPLQPQHF
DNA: TGTGCCAGCAGCCAGGGGACCCCACTCCAACCCCAGCATTTT

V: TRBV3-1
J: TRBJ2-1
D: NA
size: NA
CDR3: CASSQGRAQHEQFF
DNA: TGTGCCAGCAGCCAAGGACGAGCACAACATGAGCAGTTCTTC

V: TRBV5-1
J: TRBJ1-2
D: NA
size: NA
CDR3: CASSWGSFENGYTF
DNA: TGCGCCAGCAGCTGGGGGTCGTTCGAGAATGGCTACACCTTC

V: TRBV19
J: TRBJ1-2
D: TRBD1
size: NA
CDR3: CASSGGQNYGYTF
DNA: TGTGCCAGTAGTGGGGGACAGAACTATGGCTACACCTTC

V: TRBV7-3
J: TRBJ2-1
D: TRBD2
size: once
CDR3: CASSLDPNRGDEQFF
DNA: TGTGCCAGCAGCTTAGACCCCAACCGGGGGGATGAGCAGTTCTTC

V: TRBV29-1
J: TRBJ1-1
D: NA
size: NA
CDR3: CSGQNTEAFF
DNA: TGCAGCGGCCAAAACACTGAAGCTTTCTTT

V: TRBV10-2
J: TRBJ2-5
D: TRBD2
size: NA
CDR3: CASSGSSGEGETQYF
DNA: TGCGCCAGCAGTGGGTCAAGCGGGGAAGGGGAGACCCAGTACTTC

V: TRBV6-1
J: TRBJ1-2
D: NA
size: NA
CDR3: CASVNYGYTF
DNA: TGTGCCAGCGTCAACTATGGCTACACCTTC

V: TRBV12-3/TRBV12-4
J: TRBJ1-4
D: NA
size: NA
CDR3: CATKQGFHEKLFF
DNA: TGTGCCACAAAACAAGGGTTTCACGAAAAACTGTTTTTT

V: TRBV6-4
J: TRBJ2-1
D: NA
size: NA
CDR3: CASSALGGPNEQFF
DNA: TGTGCCAGCAGTGCTCTTGGGGGGCCAAATGAGCAGTTCTTC

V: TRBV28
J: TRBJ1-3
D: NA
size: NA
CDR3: CASSLYPPNTIYF
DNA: TGTGCCAGCAGTTTATATCCCCCGAACACCATATATTTT

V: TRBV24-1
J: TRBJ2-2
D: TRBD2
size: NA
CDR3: CATWGAGGNTGELFF
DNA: TGTGCCACCTGGGGAGCGGGAGGGAACACCGGGGAGCTGTTTTTT

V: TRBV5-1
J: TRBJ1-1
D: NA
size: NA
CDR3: CASSLSFGEVEAFF
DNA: TGCGCCAGCAGCTTGAGTTTCGGGGAAGTCGAAGCTTTCTTT

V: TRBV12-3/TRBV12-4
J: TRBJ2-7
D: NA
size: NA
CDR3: CASSFDGSTYEQYF
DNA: TGTGCCAGCAGTTTTGACGGGTCAACTTACGAGCAGTACTTC

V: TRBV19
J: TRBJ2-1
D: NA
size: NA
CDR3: CASSDVPGYEQFF
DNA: TGTGCCAGTAGTGATGTACCGGGGTATGAGCAGTTCTTC

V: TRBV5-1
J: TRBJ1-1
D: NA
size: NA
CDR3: CASSVDTGGTEAFF
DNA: TGCGCCAGCAGCGTTGACACCGGGGGCACTGAAGCTTTCTTT

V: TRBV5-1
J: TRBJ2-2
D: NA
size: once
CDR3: CASSLDPSNTGELFF
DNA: TGCGCCAGCAGCCTCGACCCCTCGAACACCGGGGAGCTGTTTTTT

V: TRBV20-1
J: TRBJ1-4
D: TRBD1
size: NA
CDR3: CSAPGTGDEKLFF
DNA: TGCAGTGCTCCCGGGACAGGGGATGAAAAACTGTTTTTT

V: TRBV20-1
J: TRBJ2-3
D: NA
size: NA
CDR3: CSARPGSSTDTQYF
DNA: TGCAGTGCTAGGCCCGGGAGCTCCACAGATACGCAGTATTTT

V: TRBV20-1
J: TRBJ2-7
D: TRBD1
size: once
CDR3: CSAPAGGPYEQYF
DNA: TGCAGTGCCCCGGCAGGGGGCCCCTACGAGCAGTACTTC

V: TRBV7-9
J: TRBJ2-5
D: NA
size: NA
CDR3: CASSSVATQYF
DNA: TGTGCCAGCAGCTCAGTTGCGACCCAGTACTTC

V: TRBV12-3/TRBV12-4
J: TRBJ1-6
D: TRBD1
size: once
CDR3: CASSFGIRGQSPLHF
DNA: TGTGCCAGCAGTTTTGGTATCAGGGGGCAATCACCCCTCCACTTT

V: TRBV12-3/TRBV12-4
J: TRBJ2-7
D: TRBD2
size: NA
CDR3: CASSKSGRGGLYEQYF
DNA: TGTGCCAGCAGTAAAAGCGGGCGGGGGGGCCTCTACGAGCAGTACTTC

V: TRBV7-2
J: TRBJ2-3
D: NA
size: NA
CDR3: CASSLGGADTQYF
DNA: TGTGCCAGCAGCTTGGGGGGGGCTGATACGCAGTATTTT